This is a list of T cell receptor beta chains from one sample in a study of shared clonotypes between healthy human individuals. TCRdb's table, derived via immunoSEQ multiplex PCR, lists solely in-frame clones and lacks some. The profile shows 170,000 or so clones, approximately 62% of them singletons. The specimen sequenced was memory CD4+ T cells sorted from blood. The receptors come from a man younger than 45 in good health. Both conserved end residues are part of each CDR3. Where a row states a size, it is once, few, many or the class of an expanded clone; other rows omit it.

clone_size	v_call	j_call	cdr3_aa
few	TRBV7-9	TRBJ2-3	CASSLLMASGDTQYF
few	TRBV5-1	TRBJ1-5	CASSLDPNQPQHF
once	TRBV2	TRBJ2-3	CASSEALLLGQRDTQYF
-	TRBV9	TRBJ2-1	CASSVVGAGVSGNEQFF
few	TRBV5-5	TRBJ1-3	CASSTADTSSGNTIYF
-	TRBV6-5	TRBJ1-1	CASSYIGQPQKAFF
-	TRBV6-6	TRBJ1-1	CASRGTQTEAFF
once	TRBV28	TRBJ2-7	CASSLLGQGRYEQYF
-	TRBV6-1	TRBJ1-1	CASSENGGHADEAFF
-	TRBV2	TRBJ2-1	CASSEGGRDQFF
-	TRBV18	TRBJ1-1	CASSPSRDTMNTEAFF
once	TRBV4-2	TRBJ2-5	CASSHSKGQTQETQYF
many	TRBV30	TRBJ2-7	CAWSVQLKEQYF
-	TRBV18	TRBJ1-3	CASSKEGAQTNTIYF
-	TRBV6-1	TRBJ2-7	CASSVTWRTYEQYF
few	TRBV18	TRBJ2-5	CASSPPEVSETQYF
-	TRBV6-1	TRBJ1-5	CASSYGQGNQPQHF
-	TRBV5-8	TRBJ2-7	CASSSGTGKGNEQYF
-	TRBV27	TRBJ2-7	CASSPSVGPYEQYF
-	TRBV2	TRBJ2-3	CASKKEGGGTDTQYF
-	TRBV19	TRBJ2-6	CASRAASGANVLTF
-	TRBV7-3	TRBJ2-7	CASSPRTGRISYEQYF
-	TRBV2	TRBJ2-1	CASSRMNEQFF
-	TRBV7-9	TRBJ2-7	CASSLDRDSYEQYF
few	TRBV2	TRBJ1-1	CASSDRSNRGKAFF
-	TRBV27	TRBJ2-1	CASRDWDRDEDEQFF
few	TRBV7-3	TRBJ1-4	CASSLQYGSKLFF
-	TRBV9	TRBJ2-2	CASSFLDRQVTGELFF
-	TRBV4-3	TRBJ2-5	CASSQDWAMRPGTQYF
-	TRBV11-2	TRBJ2-1	CASSPHHRDKSYNEQFF
-	TRBV14	TRBJ2-5	CASRGQEPGKTQYF
-	TRBV11-3	TRBJ2-3	CASLPGQGERDTQYF
-	TRBV11-2	TRBJ2-3	CASSLTGDGTDTQYF
-	TRBV11-2	TRBJ1-1	CASSLDRVETEAFF
-	TRBV2	TRBJ1-5	CASSETIRRNQPQHF
-	TRBV5-8	TRBJ1-4	CASSSGPNEKLFF
-	TRBV5-1	TRBJ1-3	CASSGPDAGNTIYF
-	TRBV9	TRBJ2-5	CASRLGTGGQETQYF
-	TRBV27	TRBJ2-7	CASSRTGGGSYEQYF
few	TRBV10-3	TRBJ2-3	CAIRPGQGEVGTDTQYF
-	TRBV7-7	TRBJ1-4	CASSLGGLNEKLFF
-	TRBV7-9	TRBJ2-2	CASSLSGELFF
-	TRBV7-2	TRBJ2-1	CASSSGATSASYNEQFF
-	TRBV14	TRBJ2-7	CATRQSSSYEQYF
-	TRBV5-4	TRBJ2-6	CASSLGGSSGANVLTF
-	TRBV5-4	TRBJ2-7	CATSESGQSYEQYF
few	TRBV5-4	TRBJ2-7	CASRHRGPLGKYF
-	TRBV2	TRBJ2-7	CASSYDYEQYF
-	TRBV30	TRBJ2-7	CAAGNTSGSRNF
-	TRBV6-1	TRBJ1-5	CASSERWQGSDQPQHF
-	TRBV5-4	TRBJ2-7	CASSPGGRGAYEQYF
-	TRBV7-9	TRBJ2-7	CASSSSRGYSGFEQYF